The 22 T cell receptor beta chains presented below share a single source sample, sequenced in a study of lymphopenia after photon versus proton radiotherapy. TCRdb's table, derived via immunoSEQ multiplex PCR, lists solely in-frame clones and lacks some. This sample has about 49,000 clones, with around 82% found just once. Specimen: peripheral blood, collected from a patient treated with photon-based radiotherapy. These receptor sequences come from a man aged 50 to 60 with gastric cancer.

The V gene is TRBV19, the J gene TRBJ2-2; 14 positions match TRBD2. The CDR3 is 17 amino acids. Germline V lookup: CDR1 LNHDA, CDR2 SQIVND (reference sequence). Trimming took 6 bases from V and 4 from J; bases not matched to a gene: 7. The CDR3 protein is CASRPAGLAGATGELFF. The CDR3 DNA sequence: TGTGCCAGTAGACCGGCGGGACTAGCGGGGGCCACCGGGGAGCTGTTTTTT.

V usage is TRBV4-2 and J usage is TRBJ2-6; D gene ambiguous. V was cut by 0 bases and J by 2 bases, with 8 bases left in between. Per germline, CDR1 LGHNA and CDR2 YNFKEQ. The CDR3 extends over 16 amino acids. CDR3 DNA: TGTGCCAGCAGCCAAGATCGCTGGACTGGGGCCAACGTCCTGACTTTC. This translates into CASSQDRWTGANVLTF.

The table lists this clone with a few counts. The CDR3 is CASSQAEGGYNEQFF. The CDR3 DNA reads TGTGCCAGCAGCCAAGCGGAGGGGGGATACAATGAGCAGTTCTTC. The chain recombines TRBV7-8 with TRBJ2-1; D could derive from TRBD1 or TRBD2 (6 bases each). CDR3 length: 15 amino acids. The V end was cut by 5 bases, the J end by 4 bases, with 15 bases between. CDR1 and CDR2 (germline): SGHVS, FQNEAQ.

The J gene is TRBJ2-2, the V gene TRBV5-1, with no clear D. V was clipped by 5 bases and J by 1 base, with 9 bases between them. CDR3 length: 14 residues. Germline lookup yields CDR1 SGHRS and CDR2 YFSETQ. DNA of the CDR3: TGCGCCAGCAGATTGACGGTGAACACCGGGGAGCTGTTTTTT. It yields the protein CASRLTVNTGELFF.

The chain joins TRBV7-6 to TRBJ2-7; 7 nucleotides line up with TRBD1. J gave up 7 bases and V 5 bases, and 8 bases lay outside the gene matches. The CDR3 has 13 amino acids. The germline CDR1 and CDR2 sequences are SGHVS and FNYEAQ. CDR3 in amino acids: CASSTTGVGEQYF. The CDR3, as DNA: TGTGCCAGCAGCACTACAGGGGTGGGGGAGCAGTACTTC.

This clone was counted between two and nine times. The chain has TRBV2 and TRBJ1-2, with D possibly TRBD1 on 5 matching bases. V gave up 7 bases and J gave up 6 bases, with 18 bases separating them. The length of the CDR3 is 14 residues. From germline, CDR1 is SNHLY and CDR2 FYNNEI. The CDR3, as DNA: TGTGCCAGCATCCTCCCCGGGGGGGTTAATGGCTACACCTTC. Translated: CASILPGGVNGYTF.

The J gene is TRBJ2-4, the V gene TRBV14; 8 positions agree with TRBD1. The CDR3 loop spans 15 amino acids. V was pared by 5 bases and J by 2 bases, with 5 bases of the junction left unmatched. Germline V gene data show CDR1 as SGHDN and CDR2 as FVKESK. CDR3 in amino acids: CASSSTGATKNIQYF. The CDR3 DNA follows: TGTGCCAGCAGCTCGACAGGGGCTACCAAAAACATTCAGTACTTC.

CDR3 DNA sequence: TGTGCCAGTAGTATAGGGGTCCGTACGGACACTGAAGCTTTCTTT. Translation: CASSIGVRTDTEAFF. This chain uses TRBV19 with TRBJ1-1; D call uncertain. Germline CDR1 reads LNHDA; CDR2 reads SQIVND (reference sequence). This CDR3 is built from 15 residues. The V end lost 1 base, the J end lost 3 bases, and 12 bases lay between the germline ends.

This clone was observed a handful of times. V usage is TRBV6-5 and J usage is TRBJ2-1, with 7 nucleotides matching TRBD1. This CDR3 contains 13 residues. The V and J ends lost 6 bases and 9 bases, in that order; junction bases with no gene match: 8. The germline V gene encodes CDR1 MNHEY and CDR2 SVGAGI. The CDR3 is CASRDPNRGEQFF. The DNA of the CDR3 is TGTGCCAGCAGAGACCCCAACAGGGGTGAGCAGTTCTTC.

The V call is TRBV21-1, the J call TRBJ2-2; the D segment call TRBD1 is taken from the table without a DNA check. TRBV21-1 is a known pseudogene. The CDR3 consists of 15 residues. The CDR3: CASRIQGARTGELFF. The CDR3 DNA follows: TGTGCCAGCAGAATCCAGGGGGCCCGCACCGGGGAGCTGTTTTTT.

This chain links TRBV19 with TRBJ1-5, with 9 bases identical to TRBD1. This CDR3 is built from 17 residues. Per germline, CDR1 LNHDA and CDR2 SQIVND (reference sequence). Trimming cost V 3 bases and J 2 bases; bases outside gene matches: 8. This chain's CDR3 is CASSIGTGTIGNQPQHF. The DNA for the CDR3 is TGTGCCAGTAGTATTGGGACAGGGACAATAGGCAATCAGCCCCAGCATTTT. Supplemented by reference TRBV19 and TRBJ1-5, the full variable domain reads DGGITQSPKYLFRKEGQNVTLSCEQNLNHDAMYWYRQDPGQGLRLIYYSQIVNDFQKGDIAEGYSVSREKKESFPLTVTSAQKNPTAFYLCASSIGTGTIGNQPQHFGDGTRLSIL.

CDR3 loop: CASSLDGSYGYTF. CDR3 DNA sequence: TGTGCCAGCAGCTTGGACGGGAGCTATGGCTACACCTTC. This sequence joins TRBV5-4 and TRBJ1-2, with D hard to call. Germline V gene data show CDR1 as SGHNT and CDR2 as YYREEE (reference sequence). There are 13 residues in the CDR3. The V and J ends lost 0 bases and 4 bases respectively, with 7 bases between them. Full variable domain (rest looked up from reference TRBV5-4 and TRBJ1-2): ETGVTQSPTHLIKTRGQQVTLRCSSQSGHNTVSWYQQALGQGPQFIFQYYREEENGRGNFPPRFSGLQFPNYSSELNVNALELDDSALYLCASSLDGSYGYTFGSGTRLTVV.

The V call is TRBV7-9, the J call TRBJ2-7; D is perhaps TRBD1 (6 bases). This CDR3 spans 15 amino acids. Per the germline V gene, CDR1 is SEHNR and CDR2 is FQNEAQ (reference sequence). The V gene lost 1 base and the J gene lost 3 bases, with 13 bases spanning the gap. In DNA, the CDR3 is TGTGCCAGCAGCTTAGACGAGCAGGGGATCTACGAGCAGTACTTC. This sequence encodes CASSLDEQGIYEQYF.

The CDR3 region is CASRGRSSYNEQFF. In nucleotides, the CDR3 is TGTGCCAGCCGGGGCCGAAGCTCCTACAATGAGCAGTTCTTC. This chain uses TRBV7-9 with TRBJ2-1; tentatively, D is TRBD1 or TRBD2 (5 bases each). Germline V lookup: CDR1 SEHNR, CDR2 FQNEAQ (reference sequence). V shed 8 bases and J shed 0 bases, with 11 bases lying between them. CDR3 length: 14 amino acids.

The V call is TRBV7-3, the J call TRBJ2-1; D possibly corresponds to TRBD1 (6 bases). Germline values: CDR1 SGHTA, CDR2 FQGTGA. The V and J ends lost 4 bases and 6 bases respectively, with 13 bases between them. This CDR3 contains 14 residues. CDR3 sequence: CASSSTGMVNEQFF. Here the CDR3 DNA reads TGTGCCAGCAGCTCAACAGGGATGGTCAATGAGCAGTTCTTC.

The chain links TRBV27 to TRBJ2-7; 8 bases fit TRBD2. CDR3 length: 14 amino acids. J was trimmed by 3 bases and V by 5 bases; bases with no gene match: 6. Looked up from germline, CDR1 is MNHEY and CDR2 is SMNVEV (reference sequence). The chain's CDR3 is CASSVGTRVYEQYF. The DNA of the CDR3 is TGTGCCAGCAGTGTCGGGACTAGGGTCTACGAGCAGTACTTC.

The V gene is TRBV4-1, the J gene TRBJ2-7; D tentatively fits TRBD1 or TRBD2 (5 bases each). This CDR3 has 15 residues. CDR1 MGHRA and CDR2 YSYEKL come from the germline V gene. The V and J ends lost 4 bases and 4 bases respectively, with 17 bases between them. DNA for the CDR3: TGCGCCAGCAGCCCCGGGCTAAGGGGCGGGTACGAGCAGTACTTC. Its translation: CASSPGLRGGYEQYF.

The chain carries TRBV6-6 and TRBJ2-5, with D perhaps matching TRBD1 or TRBD2 (5 bases each). V was trimmed by 3 bases and J by 1 base, leaving 9 bases between them. This CDR3 comprises 14 residues. The germline CDR1 and CDR2 sequences are MNHNY and SVGAGI (reference sequence). The CDR3 DNA sequence: TGTGCCAGCAGTTATTTTGGGGGCCAAGAGACCCAGTACTTC. This encodes CASSYFGGQETQYF.

The chain employs TRBV6-1 and TRBJ2-3; 8 bases are shared with TRBD2. V was pared by 6 bases and J by 4 bases, with 9 bases of the junction left unmatched. The CDR3 is 15 amino acids. Germline V gives CDR1 MNHNS, CDR2 SASEGT. The CDR3 spells CASRGGVAGSDTQYF. DNA of the CDR3: TGTGCCAGCAGGGGGGGGGTAGCGGGATCAGATACGCAGTATTTT.

The rearrangement uses TRBV7-7 and TRBJ2-1; TRBD2 is a possible D gene (6 bases). This CDR3 comprises 14 residues. Germline V gene data show CDR1 as SSHAT and CDR2 as FNYEAQ (reference sequence). V gave up 5 bases and J gave up 13 bases, with 21 bases separating them. The CDR3: CASSLSGTATPQFF. The CDR3 DNA follows: TGTGCCAGCAGCCTCTCCGGGACTGCAACGCCCCAGTTCTTC.

The V call is TRBV5-6, the J call TRBJ2-2; 9 bases agree with TRBD2. Unmatched junction bases numbered 12, after V lost 4 bases and J lost 5 bases. Germline CDR1 SGHDT, CDR2 YYEEEE. CDR3 length: 17 residues. CDR3 loop: CASSPIFSGSGTGELFF. The DNA of the CDR3 is TGTGCCAGCAGCCCAATCTTTAGCGGGAGTGGAACCGGGGAGCTGTTTTTT.

The chain links TRBV7-9 to TRBJ1-4; D remains ambiguous. CDR1 and CDR2 from the germline V gene are SEHNR and FQNEAQ (reference sequence). The germline V and J ends were trimmed by 2 bases and 0 bases, with 7 bases remaining between them. This CDR3 has 15 amino acids. The CDR3 nucleotides are TGTGCCAGCAGCTTATCGCGGGCAACTAATGAAAAACTGTTTTTT. This gives the protein CASSLSRATNEKLFF.